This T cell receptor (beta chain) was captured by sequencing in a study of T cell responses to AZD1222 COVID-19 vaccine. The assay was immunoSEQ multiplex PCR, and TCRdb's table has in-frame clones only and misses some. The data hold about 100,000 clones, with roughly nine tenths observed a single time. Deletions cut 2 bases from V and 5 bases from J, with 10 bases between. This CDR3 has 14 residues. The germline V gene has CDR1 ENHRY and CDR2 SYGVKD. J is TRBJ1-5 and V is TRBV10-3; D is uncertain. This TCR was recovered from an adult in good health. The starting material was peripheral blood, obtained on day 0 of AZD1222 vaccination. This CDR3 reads CAISENVGDQPQHF. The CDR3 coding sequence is TGTGCCATCAGTGAGAACGTCGGGGATCAGCCCCAGCATTTT.